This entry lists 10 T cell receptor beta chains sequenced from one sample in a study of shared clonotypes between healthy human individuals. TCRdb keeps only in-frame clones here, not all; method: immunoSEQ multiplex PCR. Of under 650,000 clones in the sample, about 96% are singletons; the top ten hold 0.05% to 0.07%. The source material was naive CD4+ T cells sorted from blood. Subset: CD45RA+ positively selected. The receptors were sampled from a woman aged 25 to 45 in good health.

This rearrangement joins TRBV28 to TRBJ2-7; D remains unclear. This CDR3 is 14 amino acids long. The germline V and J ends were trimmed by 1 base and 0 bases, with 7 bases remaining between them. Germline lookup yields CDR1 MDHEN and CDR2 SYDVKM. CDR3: CASSLSLTSYEQYF. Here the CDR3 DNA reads TGTGCCAGCAGTTTATCGCTCACCTCCTACGAGCAGTACTTC.

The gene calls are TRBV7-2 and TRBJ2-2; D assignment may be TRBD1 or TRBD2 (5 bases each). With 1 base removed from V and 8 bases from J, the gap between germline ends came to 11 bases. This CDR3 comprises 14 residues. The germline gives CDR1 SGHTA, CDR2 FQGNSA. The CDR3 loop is CASSLVTEGGELFF. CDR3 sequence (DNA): TGTGCCAGCAGCTTAGTGACAGAGGGAGGGGAGCTGTTTTTT. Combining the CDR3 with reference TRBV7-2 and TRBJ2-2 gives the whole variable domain GAGVSQSPSNKVTEKGKDVELRCDPISGHTALYWYRQSLGQGLEFLIYFQGNSAPDKSGLPSDRFSAERTGGSVSTLTIQRTQQEDSAVYLCASSLVTEGGELFFGEGSRLTVL.

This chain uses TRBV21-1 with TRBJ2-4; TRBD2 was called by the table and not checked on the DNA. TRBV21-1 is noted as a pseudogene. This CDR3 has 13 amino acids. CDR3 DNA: TGTGCCAGCAGCACCCGAGTTATCGACATTCAGTACTTC. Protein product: CASSTRVIDIQYF.

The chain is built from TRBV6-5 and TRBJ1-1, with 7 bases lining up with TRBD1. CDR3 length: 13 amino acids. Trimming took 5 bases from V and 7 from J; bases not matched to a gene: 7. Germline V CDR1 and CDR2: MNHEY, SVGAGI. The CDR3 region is CASSHRGLDEAFF. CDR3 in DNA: TGTGCCAGCAGTCACAGGGGCTTGGATGAAGCTTTCTTT.

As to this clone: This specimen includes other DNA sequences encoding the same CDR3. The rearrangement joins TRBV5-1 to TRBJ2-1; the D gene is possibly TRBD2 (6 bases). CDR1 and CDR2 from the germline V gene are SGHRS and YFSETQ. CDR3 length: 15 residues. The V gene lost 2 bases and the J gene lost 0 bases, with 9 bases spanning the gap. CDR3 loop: CASSFSGSSYNEQFF. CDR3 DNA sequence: TGCGCCAGCAGCTTTAGCGGCAGCTCCTACAATGAGCAGTTCTTC.

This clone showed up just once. CDR3: CASSRWLAASRHDEQFF. DNA of the CDR3: TGTGCCAGCAGCAGGTGGCTAGCGGCCTCAAGACACGATGAGCAGTTCTTC. The chain couples TRBV9 to TRBJ2-1; 7 positions agree with TRBD2. This CDR3 comprises 17 residues. Germline V lookup: CDR1 SGDLS, CDR2 YYNGEE. The J segment lost 8 bases and the V segment lost 4 bases, leaving 18 bases of the junction unmatched.

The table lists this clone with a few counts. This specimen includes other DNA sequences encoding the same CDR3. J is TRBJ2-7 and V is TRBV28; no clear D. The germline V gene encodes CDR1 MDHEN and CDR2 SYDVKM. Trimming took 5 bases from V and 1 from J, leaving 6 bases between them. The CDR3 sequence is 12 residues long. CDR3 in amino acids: CASSPGSYEQYF. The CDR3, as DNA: TGTGCCAGCAGTCCCGGGTCCTACGAGCAGTACTTC.

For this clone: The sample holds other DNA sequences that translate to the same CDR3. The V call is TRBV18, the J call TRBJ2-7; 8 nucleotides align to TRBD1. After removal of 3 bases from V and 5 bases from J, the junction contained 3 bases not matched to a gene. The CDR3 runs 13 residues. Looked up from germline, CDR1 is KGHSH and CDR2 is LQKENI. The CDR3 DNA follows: TGTGCCAGCTCACCCGGGACAGGCAACGAGCAGTACTTC. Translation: CASSPGTGNEQYF.

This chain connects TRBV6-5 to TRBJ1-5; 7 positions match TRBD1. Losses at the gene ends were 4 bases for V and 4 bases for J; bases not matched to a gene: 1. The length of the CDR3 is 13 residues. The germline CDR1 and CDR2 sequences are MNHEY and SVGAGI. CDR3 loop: CASSWTGNQPQHF. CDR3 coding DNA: TGTGCCAGCAGTTGGACAGGTAATCAGCCCCAGCATTTT.

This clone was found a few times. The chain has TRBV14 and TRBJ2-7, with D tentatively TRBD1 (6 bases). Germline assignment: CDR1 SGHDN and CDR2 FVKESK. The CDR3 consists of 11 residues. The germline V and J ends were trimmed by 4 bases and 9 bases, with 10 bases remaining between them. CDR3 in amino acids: CASSLGGGQYF. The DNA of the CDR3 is TGTGCCAGCAGCCTAGGGGGTGGGCAGTACTTC.